A selection of T cell receptor beta chains follows, all from one sample in a study of CD8 T cells in ankylosing spondylitis. TCRdb analysed the 5' RACE reads with MiXCR anew, one entry per CDR3 protein. The sample shows 270,000 or so distinct CDR3 sequences, 18% of them seen only once. What was sequenced was blood, either unsorted or a sorted T cell fraction (not recorded which). The receptors here all came from a male donor with ankylosing spondylitis or in good health (not recorded which). Each CDR3 is given with its conserved first and last residue. D genes are given only for firm matches. Part of the rows lack a size; the others show once, few, many or a class for expanded clones.

D: NA
size: few
V: TRBV20-1
J: TRBJ2-2
DNA: TGCAGTGCGGCCCCAAATAAAGACAACACCGGGGAGCTGTTTTTT
CDR3: CSAAPNKDNTGELFF

D: NA
size: NA
V: TRBV29-1
J: TRBJ2-7
DNA: TGCAGCGTTGAAGATCGGCCCTACGAGCAGTACTTC
CDR3: CSVEDRPYEQYF

D: TRBD1
size: NA
V: TRBV5-1
J: TRBJ1-2
DNA: TGCGCCAGCAGCGCGCCCGAGGGACAGGGCTATGGCTACACCTTC
CDR3: CASSAPEGQGYGYTF

D: NA
size: few
V: TRBV6-2/TRBV6-3
J: TRBJ2-7
DNA: TGTGCCAGCAGTTTTGAAGGGACATCCTACGAGCAGTACTTC
CDR3: CASSFEGTSYEQYF

D: TRBD2
size: few
V: TRBV7-6
J: TRBJ2-7
DNA: TGTGCCAGCAGCTTGGGGCGGACTAGCTACGAGCAGTACTTC
CDR3: CASSLGRTSYEQYF

D: NA
size: NA
V: TRBV5-1
J: TRBJ2-2
DNA: TGCGCCAGCAGCCCGGGAGACAGGGCGACCGGGGAGCTGTTTTTT
CDR3: CASSPGDRATGELFF

D: NA
size: few
V: TRBV4-2
J: TRBJ2-2
DNA: TGTGCCAGCAGCCTCACCAGTGGGCTAGCGTCCGGGGAGCTGTTTTTT
CDR3: CASSLTSGLASGELFF

D: TRBD1
size: many
V: TRBV6-5
J: TRBJ2-3
DNA: TGTGCCAGCAGTTTGACAGGGACAGATACGCAGTATTTT
CDR3: CASSLTGTDTQYF

D: NA
size: once
V: TRBV6-1
J: TRBJ2-2
DNA: TGTGCCAGCAGGATGACAGAGAACACCGGGGAGCTGTTTTTT
CDR3: CASRMTENTGELFF

D: NA
size: few
V: TRBV28
J: TRBJ2-7
DNA: TGTGCCAGCAGAAGCCGGGACGGACGCTACGAGCAGTACTTC
CDR3: CASRSRDGRYEQYF

D: NA
size: few
V: TRBV24-1
J: TRBJ2-7
DNA: TGTGCCACCAGTGATTTGCGGCCGGAGGGCAGGGGCCCTTCACACGAGCAGTACTTC
CDR3: CATSDLRPEGRGPSHEQYF

D: NA
size: few
V: TRBV9
J: TRBJ1-1
DNA: TGTGCCAGCAGCGTCGGGACGGATATAATGAACACTGAAGCTTTCTTT
CDR3: CASSVGTDIMNTEAFF

D: TRBD1
size: NA
V: TRBV7-2
J: TRBJ1-6
DNA: TGTGCCAGCAGCTCCTGGCGGACAGGGAGCAATTCACCCCTCCACTTT
CDR3: CASSSWRTGSNSPLHF

D: NA
size: few
V: TRBV12-3/TRBV12-4
J: TRBJ2-7
DNA: TGTGCCAGCAGTTTAGCGGCAGGTGGGGGTGCGGGCTACGAGCAGTACTTC
CDR3: CASSLAAGGGAGYEQYF

D: TRBD1
size: many
V: TRBV25-1
J: TRBJ2-7
DNA: TGTGCCACAGTCGGGCCGGACAGGGGAACCTACGAGCAGTACTTC
CDR3: CATVGPDRGTYEQYF

D: NA
size: NA
V: TRBV7-2
J: TRBJ2-7
DNA: TGTGCCAGCAGCTTAGATCCCCCTAGAGCCTACGAGCAGTACTTC
CDR3: CASSLDPPRAYEQYF

D: TRBD1
size: few
V: TRBV12-3/TRBV12-4
J: TRBJ2-5
DNA: TGTGCCAGCAGTTTAGCCTGGACAGGGGAGGGAGAGACCCAGTACTTC
CDR3: CASSLAWTGEGETQYF

D: NA
size: many
V: TRBV4-2
J: TRBJ2-7
DNA: TGTGCCAGCAGCCAGGGCAGGGGACCCTACGAGCAGTACTTC
CDR3: CASSQGRGPYEQYF

D: TRBD1
size: few
V: TRBV27
J: TRBJ2-3
DNA: TGTGCCAGCAGCGATGGACAGGGGGTCACAGATACGCAGTATTTT
CDR3: CASSDGQGVTDTQYF

D: NA
size: NA
V: TRBV6-5
J: TRBJ2-2
DNA: TGTGCCAGCAGTTACTTCGCGGGGAACACCGGGGAGCTGTTTTTT
CDR3: CASSYFAGNTGELFF

D: TRBD1
size: few
V: TRBV7-8
J: TRBJ1-1
DNA: TGTGCCAGCAGCACGGACAGGGATTACACTGAAGCTTTCTTT
CDR3: CASSTDRDYTEAFF

D: NA
size: many
V: TRBV7-2
J: TRBJ1-2
DNA: TGTGCCAGCAGCTCCTACAGGGAAACTAACTATGGCTACACCTTC
CDR3: CASSSYRETNYGYTF

D: NA
size: many
V: TRBV4-1
J: TRBJ2-1
DNA: TGCGCCAGCAGCCAAGTCGAGACTTACAACTACAATGAGCAGTTCTTC
CDR3: CASSQVETYNYNEQFF

D: TRBD2
size: few
V: TRBV29-1
J: TRBJ2-7
DNA: TGCAGCGTTGGTGTGGCGGGAGGTTATTACGAGCAGTACTTC
CDR3: CSVGVAGGYYEQYF

D: NA
size: NA
V: TRBV9
J: TRBJ2-7
DNA: TGTGCCAGCAGCTTTAGCCAAGAGCAGTACTTC
CDR3: CASSFSQEQYF

D: NA
size: few
V: TRBV7-9
J: TRBJ2-1
DNA: TGTGCCAGCAGCTTAGGGGGGATTGGCAATGAGCAGTTCTTC
CDR3: CASSLGGIGNEQFF

D: TRBD2
size: few
V: TRBV10-3
J: TRBJ2-1
DNA: TGTGCCATCAGTGAGCCGACCGGACTAGCGGACAATGAGCAGTTCTTC
CDR3: CAISEPTGLADNEQFF

D: TRBD2
size: few
V: TRBV6-5
J: TRBJ2-7
DNA: TGTGCCAGCAGTTATCTGCGGGAGGGCCCCTACGAGCAGTACTTC
CDR3: CASSYLREGPYEQYF

D: NA
size: NA
V: TRBV7-8
J: TRBJ2-7
DNA: TGTGCCAGCAGCCACCGAGAGGGAGAGACCTACGAGCAGTACTTC
CDR3: CASSHREGETYEQYF

D: TRBD1
size: few
V: TRBV6-1
J: TRBJ2-3
DNA: TGTGCCAGCAGTGAAGGGGACAGGGTAGTCACAGATACGCAGTATTTT
CDR3: CASSEGDRVVTDTQYF

D: NA
size: NA
V: TRBV11-2
J: TRBJ2-3
DNA: TGTGCCAGCAGCTTAGCTTTCGTACCTAGCACAGATACGCAGTATTTT
CDR3: CASSLAFVPSTDTQYF

D: NA
size: NA
V: TRBV12-3/TRBV12-4
J: TRBJ1-4
DNA: TGTGCCAGCCAATTGGAGACCTGGGAAAAACTGTTTTTT
CDR3: CASQLETWEKLFF

D: NA
size: many
V: TRBV6-5
J: TRBJ2-2
DNA: TGTGCCACCCGGACAGACACCGGGGAGCTGTTTTTT
CDR3: CATRTDTGELFF

D: NA
size: many
V: TRBV7-9
J: TRBJ1-1
DNA: TGTGCCAGCACCACCGGCGGAGGGGGTTTGAACACTGAAGCTTTCTTT
CDR3: CASTTGGGGLNTEAFF

D: NA
size: NA
V: TRBV12-3/TRBV12-4
J: TRBJ2-1
DNA: TGTGCCAGCAATTTAGGGGGGGAGGTCTACAATGAGCAGTTCTTC
CDR3: CASNLGGEVYNEQFF

D: NA
size: NA
V: TRBV12-3/TRBV12-4
J: TRBJ1-6
DNA: TGTGCCAGCAGTTTTTCCCTCACAGGGATTTTGGGTTCACCCCTCCACTTT
CDR3: CASSFSLTGILGSPLHF

D: NA
size: NA
V: TRBV12-3/TRBV12-4
J: TRBJ2-7
DNA: TGTGCCACCTCCAGGAGGGGTACTTACGAGCAGTACTTC
CDR3: CATSRRGTYEQYF

D: TRBD1
size: many
V: TRBV29-1
J: TRBJ2-2
DNA: TGCAGCGGACAGGGCTCGAACACCGGGGAGCTGTTTTTT
CDR3: CSGQGSNTGELFF